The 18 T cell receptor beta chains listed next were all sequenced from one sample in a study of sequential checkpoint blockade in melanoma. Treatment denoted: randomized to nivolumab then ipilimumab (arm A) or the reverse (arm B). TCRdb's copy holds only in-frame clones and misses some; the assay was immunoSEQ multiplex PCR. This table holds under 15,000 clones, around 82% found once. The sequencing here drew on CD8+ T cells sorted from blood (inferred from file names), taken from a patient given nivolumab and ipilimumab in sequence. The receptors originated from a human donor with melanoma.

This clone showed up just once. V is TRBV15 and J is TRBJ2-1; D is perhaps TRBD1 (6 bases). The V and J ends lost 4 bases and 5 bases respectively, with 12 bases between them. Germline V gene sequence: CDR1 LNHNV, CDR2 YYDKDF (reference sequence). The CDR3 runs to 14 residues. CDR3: CATSIPRDNNEQFF. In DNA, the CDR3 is TGTGCCACCAGCATACCAAGGGACAACAATGAGCAGTTCTTC.

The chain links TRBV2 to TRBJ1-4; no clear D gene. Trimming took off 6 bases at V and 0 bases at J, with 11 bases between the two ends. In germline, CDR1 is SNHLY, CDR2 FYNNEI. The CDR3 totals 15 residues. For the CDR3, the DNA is TGTGCCAGCAGGCAGACACTTACAACTAATGAAAAACTGTTTTTT. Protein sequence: CASRQTLTTNEKLFF.

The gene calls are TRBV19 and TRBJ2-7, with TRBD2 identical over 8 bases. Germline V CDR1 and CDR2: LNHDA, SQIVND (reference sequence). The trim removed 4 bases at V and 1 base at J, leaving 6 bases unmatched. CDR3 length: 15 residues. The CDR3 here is CASSTGGGISYEQYF. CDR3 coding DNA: TGTGCCAGTAGTACCGGGGGGGGGATATCCTACGAGCAGTACTTC.

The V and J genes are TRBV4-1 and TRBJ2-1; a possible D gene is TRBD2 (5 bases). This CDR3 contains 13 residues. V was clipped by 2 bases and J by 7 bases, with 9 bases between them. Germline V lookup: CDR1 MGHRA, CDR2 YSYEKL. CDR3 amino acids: CASSQRAVNEQFF. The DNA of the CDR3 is TGCGCCAGCAGCCAAAGAGCGGTGAATGAGCAGTTCTTC.

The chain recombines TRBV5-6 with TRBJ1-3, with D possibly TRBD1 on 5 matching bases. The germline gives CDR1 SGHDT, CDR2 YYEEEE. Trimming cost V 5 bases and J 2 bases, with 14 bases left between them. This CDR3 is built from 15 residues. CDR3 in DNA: TGTGCCAGCAGTTGGGGGGATTTCACTGGAAACACCATATATTTT. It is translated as CASSWGDFTGNTIYF. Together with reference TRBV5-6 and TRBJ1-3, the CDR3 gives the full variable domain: DAGVTQSPTHLIKTRGQQVTLRCSPKSGHDTVSWYQQALGQGPQFIFQYYEEEERQRGNFPDRFSGHQFPNYSSELNVNALLLGDSALYLCASSWGDFTGNTIYFGEGSWLTVV.

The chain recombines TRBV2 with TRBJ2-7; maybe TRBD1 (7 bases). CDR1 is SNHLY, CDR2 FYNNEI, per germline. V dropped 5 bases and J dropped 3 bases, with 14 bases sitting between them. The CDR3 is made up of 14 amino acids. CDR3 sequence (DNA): TGTGCCAGCAGTATGGGCGGGGACAGCTACGAGCAGTACTTC. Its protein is CASSMGGDSYEQYF. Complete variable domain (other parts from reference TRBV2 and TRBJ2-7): EPEVTQTPSHQVTQMGQEVILRCVPISNHLYFYWYRQILGQKVEFLVSFYNNEISEKSEIFDDQFSVERPDGSNFTLKIRSTKLEDSAMYFCASSMGGDSYEQYFGPGTRLTVT.

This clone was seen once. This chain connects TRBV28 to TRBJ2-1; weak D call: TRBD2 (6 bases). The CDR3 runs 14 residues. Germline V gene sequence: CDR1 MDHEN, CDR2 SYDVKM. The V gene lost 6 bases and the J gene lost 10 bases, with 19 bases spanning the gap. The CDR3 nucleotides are TGTGCCAGCAGCCTCCCGGGACTTGGGAACGAGCAGTTCTTC. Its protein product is CASSLPGLGNEQFF.

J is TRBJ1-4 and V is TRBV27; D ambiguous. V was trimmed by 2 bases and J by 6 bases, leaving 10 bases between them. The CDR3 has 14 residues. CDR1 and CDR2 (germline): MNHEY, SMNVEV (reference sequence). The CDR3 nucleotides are TGTGCCAGCAGTTTAACGAACGGGGATGAAAAACTGTTTTTT. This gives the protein CASSLTNGDEKLFF.

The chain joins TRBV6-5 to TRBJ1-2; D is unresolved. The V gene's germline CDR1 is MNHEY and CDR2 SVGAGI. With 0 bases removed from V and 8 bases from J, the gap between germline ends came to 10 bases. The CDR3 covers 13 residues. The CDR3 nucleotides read TGTGCCAGCAGTTACTCGATCACGCGAGGCTACACCTTC. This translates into CASSYSITRGYTF.

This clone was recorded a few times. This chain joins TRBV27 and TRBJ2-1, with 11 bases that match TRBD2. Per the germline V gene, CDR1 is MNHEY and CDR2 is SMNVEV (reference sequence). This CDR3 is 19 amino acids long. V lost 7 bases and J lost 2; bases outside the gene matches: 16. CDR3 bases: TGTGCCAGCAATGGTATCGTGACTAGCGGGACTGTCGCCTACAATGAGCAGTTCTTC. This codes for CASNGIVTSGTVAYNEQFF.

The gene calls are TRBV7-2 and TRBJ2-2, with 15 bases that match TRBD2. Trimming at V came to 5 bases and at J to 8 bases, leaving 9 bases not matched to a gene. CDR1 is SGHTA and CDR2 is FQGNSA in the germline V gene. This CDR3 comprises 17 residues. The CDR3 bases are TGTGCCAGCAGCCTACCAGGACTAGCGGGGGGGCTTGGGGAGCTGTTTTTT. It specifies CASSLPGLAGGLGELFF.

The CDR3 loop is CASSFAGAGELFF. CDR3 DNA sequence: TGTGCCAGCAGTTTCGCAGGGGCCGGGGAGCTGTTTTTT. The J gene is TRBJ2-2, the V gene TRBV27, with D perhaps matching TRBD1 (6 bases). Germline-derived CDR1 and CDR2 are MNHEY and SMNVEV (reference sequence). Trimming took off 3 bases at V and 6 bases at J, with 8 bases between the two ends. The length of the CDR3 is 13 residues.

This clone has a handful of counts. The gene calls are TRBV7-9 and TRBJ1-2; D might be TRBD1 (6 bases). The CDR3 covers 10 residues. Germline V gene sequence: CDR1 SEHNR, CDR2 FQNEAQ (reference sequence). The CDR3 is CASAGAGYTF. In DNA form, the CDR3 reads TGTGCGTCGGCAGGGGCTGGCTACACCTTC.

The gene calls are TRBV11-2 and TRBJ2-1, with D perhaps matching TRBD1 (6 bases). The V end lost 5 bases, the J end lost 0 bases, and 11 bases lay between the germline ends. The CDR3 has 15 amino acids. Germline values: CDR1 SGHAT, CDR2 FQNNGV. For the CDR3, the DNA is TGTGCCAGCAGCCCGGACAGACGCTCCTACAATGAGCAGTTCTTC. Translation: CASSPDRRSYNEQFF.

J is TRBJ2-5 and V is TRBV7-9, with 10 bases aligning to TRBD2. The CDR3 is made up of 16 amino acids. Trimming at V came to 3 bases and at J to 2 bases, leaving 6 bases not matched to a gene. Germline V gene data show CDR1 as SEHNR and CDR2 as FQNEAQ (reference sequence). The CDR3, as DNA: TGTGCCAGCAGCTTTTCCGGGACTAGCGCGCAAGAGACCCAGTACTTC. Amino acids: CASSFSGTSAQETQYF.

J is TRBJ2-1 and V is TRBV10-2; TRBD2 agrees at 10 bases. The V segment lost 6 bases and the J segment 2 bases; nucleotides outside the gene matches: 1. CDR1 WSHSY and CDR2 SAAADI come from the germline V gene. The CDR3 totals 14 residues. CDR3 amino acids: CASRLAGPYNEQFF. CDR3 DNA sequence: TGCGCCAGCAGACTAGCGGGACCCTACAATGAGCAGTTCTTC.

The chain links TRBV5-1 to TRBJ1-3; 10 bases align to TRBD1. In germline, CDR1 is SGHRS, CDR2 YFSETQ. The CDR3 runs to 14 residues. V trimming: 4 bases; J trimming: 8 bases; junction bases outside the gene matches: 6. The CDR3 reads CASSLTGGTYTIYF. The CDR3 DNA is TGCGCCAGCAGCCTGACAGGGGGCACGTACACCATATATTTT.

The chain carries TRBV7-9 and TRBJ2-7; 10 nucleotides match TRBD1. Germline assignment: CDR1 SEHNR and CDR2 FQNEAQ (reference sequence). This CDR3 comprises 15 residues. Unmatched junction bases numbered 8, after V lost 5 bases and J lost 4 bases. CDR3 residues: CASSIPGQGFYEQYF. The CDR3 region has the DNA TGTGCCAGCAGCATTCCGGGACAGGGGTTTTACGAGCAGTACTTC.